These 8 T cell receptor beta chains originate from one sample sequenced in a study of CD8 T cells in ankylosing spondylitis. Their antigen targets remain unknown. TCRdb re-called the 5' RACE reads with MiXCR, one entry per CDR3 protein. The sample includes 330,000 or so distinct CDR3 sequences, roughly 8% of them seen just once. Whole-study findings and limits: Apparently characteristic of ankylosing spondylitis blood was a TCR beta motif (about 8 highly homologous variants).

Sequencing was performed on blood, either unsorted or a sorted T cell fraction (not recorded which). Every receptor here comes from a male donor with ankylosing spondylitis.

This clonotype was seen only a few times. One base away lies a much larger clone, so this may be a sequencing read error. The CDR3 reads CASSLHNEQFF. CDR3 sequence (DNA): TGCGCCAGCAGCTTGCACAATGAGCAGTTCTTC. The chain joins TRBV5-1 to TRBJ2-1; D is unresolved. The CDR3 is 11 amino acids. Trimming removed 1 base from V and 5 bases from J, with 1 base in between. CDR1 SGHRS and CDR2 YFSETQ come from the germline V gene.

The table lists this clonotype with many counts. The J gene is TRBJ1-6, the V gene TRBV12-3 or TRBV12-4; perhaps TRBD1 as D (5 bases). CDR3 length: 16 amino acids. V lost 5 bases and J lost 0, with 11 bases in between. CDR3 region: CASSPGGSSYNSPLHF. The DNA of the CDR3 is TGTGCCAGCAGTCCCGGGGGGAGCTCCTATAATTCACCCCTCCACTTT.

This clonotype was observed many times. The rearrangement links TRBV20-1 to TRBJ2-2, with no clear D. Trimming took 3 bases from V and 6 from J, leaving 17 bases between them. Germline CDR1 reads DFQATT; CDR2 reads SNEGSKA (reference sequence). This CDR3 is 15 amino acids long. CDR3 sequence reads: CSASYGLRWSGELFF. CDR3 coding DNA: TGCAGTGCTAGTTACGGCCTTCGGTGGTCCGGGGAGCTGTTTTTT.

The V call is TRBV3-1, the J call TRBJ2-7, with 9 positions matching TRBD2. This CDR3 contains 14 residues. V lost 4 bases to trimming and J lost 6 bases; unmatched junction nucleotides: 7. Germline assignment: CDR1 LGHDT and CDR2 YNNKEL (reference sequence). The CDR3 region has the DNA TGTGCCAGCAGCCCGCGGGAGGGCGTATCCGAGCAGTACTTC. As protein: CASSPREGVSEQYF.

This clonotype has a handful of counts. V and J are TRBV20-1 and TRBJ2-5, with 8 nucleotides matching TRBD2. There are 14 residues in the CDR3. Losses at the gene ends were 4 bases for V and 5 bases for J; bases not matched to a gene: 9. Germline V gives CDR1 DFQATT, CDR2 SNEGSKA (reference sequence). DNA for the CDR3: TGCAGTGCTACGTCTCCCGGGAGGGAGGAGACCCAGTACTTC. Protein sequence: CSATSPGREETQYF.

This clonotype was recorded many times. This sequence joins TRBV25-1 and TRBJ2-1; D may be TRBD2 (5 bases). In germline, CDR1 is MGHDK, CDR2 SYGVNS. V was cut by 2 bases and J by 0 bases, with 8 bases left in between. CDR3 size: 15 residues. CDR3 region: CASSERAASYNEQFF. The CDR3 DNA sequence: TGTGCCAGCAGTGAACGAGCGGCCTCCTACAATGAGCAGTTCTTC.

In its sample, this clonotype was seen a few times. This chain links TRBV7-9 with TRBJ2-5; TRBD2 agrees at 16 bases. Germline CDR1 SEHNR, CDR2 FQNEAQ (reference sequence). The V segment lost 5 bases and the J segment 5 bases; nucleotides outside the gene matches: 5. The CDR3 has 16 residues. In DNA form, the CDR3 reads TGTGCCAGCAGCCAGGGACTAGCGGGAGGGCCGGAGACCCAGTACTTC. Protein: CASSQGLAGGPETQYF.

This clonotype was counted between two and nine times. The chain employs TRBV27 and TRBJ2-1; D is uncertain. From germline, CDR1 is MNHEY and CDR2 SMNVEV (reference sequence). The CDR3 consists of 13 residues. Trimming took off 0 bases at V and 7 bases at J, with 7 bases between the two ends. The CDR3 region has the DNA TGTGCCAGCAGTTTATCGTTAGGGAATGAGCAGTTCTTC. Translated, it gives CASSLSLGNEQFF.